These 9 T cell receptor beta chains were all obtained from the same sample, sequenced in a study of human T cells and chemical hapten exposure (dated by TCRdb to 2020 to 2022). The sample's time point, from its label and the paper: pre-sensitization, week 0. What this sample's treatment or condition label stands for: therapeutic diphenylcyclopropenone sensitization with weekly scalp DPC. The receptor library was made with RACE. This sample was sequenced with a NextSeq 500. The public reads were reanalyzed by TCRdb: fastp trimming at Q25, MiXCR alignment, in-frame beta chains only. Entries are consolidated by CDR3 protein sequence, retaining the most common genes and DNA. This sample is represented by 280,000 or so distinct CDR3 sequences; 7.7% of them were singletons. 1.2% of the sample is held by the ten biggest clonotypes. The specimen was whole blood, collected in connection with sensitization to the hapten diphenylcyclopropenone (DPC). The origin of the receptors is a young man with alopecia areata. Some clones in this sample may be carry-over from other donors' samples.

Ten or more counts support this clonotype. The J gene is TRBJ2-7, the V gene TRBV28; the match to TRBD1 covers 11 bases. Per germline, CDR1 MDHEN and CDR2 SYDVKM. V was pared by 7 bases and J by 7 bases, with 12 bases of the junction left unmatched. CDR3 length: 15 residues. In DNA form, the CDR3 reads TGTGCCAGCACCGGGCCCGGACAGGGGGCGGGGGAGCAGTACTTC. It specifies CASTGPGQGAGEQYF.

This clonotype was picked up a small number of times. The chain joins TRBV29-1 to TRBJ2-1, with D perhaps TRBD1 or TRBD2 (5 bases each). V lost 6 bases to trimming and J lost 4 bases, with 16 bases between them. This CDR3 is 14 amino acids long. Germline values: CDR1 SQVTM, CDR2 ANQGSEA. The CDR3, as DNA: TGCAGCGTCGACATGGGGACCGGTTACAATGAGCAGTTCTTC. Protein sequence: CSVDMGTGYNEQFF.

This clonotype was seen a handful of times. The chain joins TRBV28 to TRBJ2-3, with D maybe TRBD2 (5 bases). Per germline, CDR1 MDHEN and CDR2 SYDVKM. Trimming removed 2 bases at V and 8 bases at J, with 17 bases between. The CDR3 length is 15 residues. CDR3 sequence: CASSLELGLVGTQYF. The CDR3 region has the DNA TGTGCCAGCAGTTTAGAACTAGGCCTCGTCGGTACGCAGTATTTT.

In this sample, this clonotype turned up a few times. J is TRBJ2-3 and V is TRBV20-1; 8 bases match TRBD2. CDR1 is DFQATT, CDR2 SNEGSKA, per germline (reference sequence). The V and J ends lost 0 bases and 0 bases, in that order; junction bases with no gene match: 2. The CDR3 is 15 residues long. The CDR3 loop reads CSAREGTSSTDTQYF. Here the CDR3 DNA reads TGCAGTGCTAGAGAGGGGACTAGTAGCACAGATACGCAGTATTTT.

This clonotype was seen at least ten times. The chain links TRBV5-1 to TRBJ2-1, with D perhaps assigned TRBD1 or TRBD2 (5 bases each). Germline CDR1 is SGHRS and CDR2 is YFSETQ. Between the trimmed V and J ends, which lost 3 bases and 3 bases, there was a span of 10 bases. The CDR3 runs 14 residues. In nucleotides, the CDR3 is TGCGCCAGCAGCTCAGGGACGGACTACAATGAGCAGTTCTTC. This sequence encodes CASSSGTDYNEQFF.

This chain links TRBV28 with TRBJ1-4, with 9 bases identical to TRBD1. The CDR3 is 15 amino acids. Germline V gives CDR1 MDHEN, CDR2 SYDVKM. V was clipped by 3 bases and J by 6 bases; unmatched bases: 5. In nucleotides, the CDR3 is TGTGCCAGCAGTTTGGGGACAGGGCGGGATGAAAAACTGTTTTTT. Encoded protein: CASSLGTGRDEKLFF.

This clonotype was detected only a few times. The gene calls are TRBV20-1 and TRBJ1-6; D unclear. Trimming removed 4 bases from V and 8 bases from J, with 27 bases in between. The germline V gene has CDR1 DFQATT and CDR2 SNEGSKA (reference sequence). The CDR3 sequence is 18 residues long. The CDR3 DNA sequence: TGCAGTGCTAAGAATTACATGCGGGTCCGTGGGGATTATTCACCCCTCCACTTT. Translated, it gives CSAKNYMRVRGDYSPLHF.

This clonotype has at least ten counts. CDR3 DNA: TGCGCCAGCAGCTGGCTCCTTCAGGGACAGGGAAGGGACGGCTACACCTTC. This gives the protein CASSWLLQGQGRDGYTF. The V gene is TRBV5-1, the J gene TRBJ1-2; TRBD1 agrees at 9 bases. The germline V gene encodes CDR1 SGHRS and CDR2 YFSETQ. The CDR3 extends over 17 amino acids. V lost 3 bases to trimming and J lost 8 bases; unmatched junction nucleotides: 17.

V and J are TRBV7-2 and TRBJ2-3, with D perhaps matching TRBD1 or TRBD2 (6 bases each). The CDR3 sequence is 16 residues long. The germline V gene has CDR1 SGHTA and CDR2 FQGNSA. Trimming pared 4 bases from V and 4 bases from J, leaving 18 bases between. The CDR3 DNA sequence: TGTGCCAGCAGCTCCTTCCCCCCGGGGGCGGCAGATACGCAGTATTTT. Its translation: CASSSFPPGAADTQYF.